Listed below are T cell receptor beta chains from one sample, sequenced in a study of beta chain features in type 1 diabetes. Using immunoSEQ multiplex PCR, the repertoire was profiled, and TCRdb retains in-frame clones only, with some absent. The table records over 650,000 clones, over 12% of them present only once. Sequencing was performed on naive CD4+ T cells from blood. The receptors were gathered from a young man with type 1 diabetes. The CDR3 runs from the conserved cysteine through the conserved F or W. The order of the fields is J gene, D gene, clone size, V gene, CDR3 DNA, CDR3 protein. D genes are given only for firm matches. Part of the rows lack a size; the others show once, few, many or a class for expanded clones.

TRBJ1-2 NA NA TRBV9 TGTGCCAGCAGCGTAGACAGATCTGGCTACACCTTC CASSVDRSGYTF
TRBJ1-1 TRBD1 NA TRBV6-4 TGTGCCAGCAGGACAGGGCCGAACACTGAAGCTTTCTTT CASRTGPNTEAFF
TRBJ2-7 NA few TRBV29-1 TGCAGCGTAGTCGGGACTTCCCTATACGAGCAGTACTTC CSVVGTSLYEQYF
TRBJ2-5 NA NA TRBV9 TGTGCCAGCAGCGTATTAGGTGGGAGTGAGACCCAGTACTTC CASSVLGGSETQYF
TRBJ2-2 NA NA TRBV30 TGTGCCTGGAGTGTGATCGGGAGCGAGGGTAGCGGGGAGCTGTTTTTT CAWSVIGSEGSGELFF
TRBJ2-3 NA few TRBV28 TGTGCCAGCAGTGACGCCGATACGCAGTATTTT CASSDADTQYF
TRBJ1-2 NA NA TRBV29-1 TGCAGCGTCGATCCTACTACAGGGACCTATGGCTACACCTTC CSVDPTTGTYGYTF
TRBJ2-3 TRBD2 few TRBV25-1 TGTGCCAGCAGTGAATCTAGGGCAGCGGGAGTCATCACGGATACGCAGTATTTT CASSESRAAGVITDTQYF
TRBJ2-1 TRBD2 few TRBV11-2 TGTGCCAGCAGCTTAAGACTAGCGGGTTATTACAATGAGCAGTTCTTC CASSLRLAGYYNEQFF
TRBJ2-7 TRBD2 NA TRBV5-1 TGCGCCAGCAGCAGTAGCGGGGAGGCGGGTGAGCAGTACTTC CASSSSGEAGEQYF
TRBJ2-5 NA few TRBV7-7 TGTGCTAGCAGTATGTCACCCTCCGAGACCCAGTACTTC CASSMSPSETQYF
TRBJ2-5 NA NA TRBV18 TGTGCCAGCTCACCAGGACAGAACCAAGAGACCCAGTACTTC CASSPGQNQETQYF
TRBJ2-3 TRBD1 few TRBV7-3 TGTGCCAGCAGCTCCGGGACAGTGACAGATACGCAGTATTTT CASSSGTVTDTQYF
TRBJ1-5 NA NA TRBV29-1 TGCAGCGTGGTTCAGGGATCTCAGCCCCAGCATTTT CSVVQGSQPQHF
TRBJ2-5 TRBD2 few TRBV7-2 TGTGCCAGCAGCTTAGCGCTAAGGGCTAGCGGGGGGGCGGAGGGGACCCAGTACTTC CASSLALRASGGAEGTQYF
TRBJ1-1 TRBD1 NA TRBV30 TGTGCCTGGAGGGACAGGGGCCGAACTGAAGCTTTCTTT CAWRDRGRTEAFF
TRBJ1-1 NA NA TRBV28 TGTGCCAGCAGTTTTAGTCCCCCGAACACTGAAGCTTTCTTT CASSFSPPNTEAFF
TRBJ2-2 NA few TRBV28 TGTGCCAGCAGTTCCGGGACGAGCAGAAGGGAGCTGTTTTTT CASSSGTSRRELFF
TRBJ2-3 TRBD2 NA TRBV7-2 TGTGCCAGCAGCTTCGCGGGGGGAGATACGCAGTATTTT CASSFAGGDTQYF
TRBJ2-3 NA NA TRBV10-3 TGTGCCATCAGTGAGGGAGGGACCACAGATACGCAGTATTTT CAISEGGTTDTQYF
TRBJ2-5 TRBD2 few TRBV6-5 TGTGCCAGCAGTTATAGCGGGAGGGCCCTCTGGGAGACCCAGTACTTC CASSYSGRALWETQYF
TRBJ1-1 NA NA TRBV30 TGTGCCTGGAGGGTCCCGAACACTGAAGCTTTCTTT CAWRVPNTEAFF
TRBJ2-2 TRBD1 NA TRBV30 TGTGCCTGGAGTGTACGGGACAGGGTGACCGGGGAGCTGTTTTTT CAWSVRDRVTGELFF
TRBJ1-1 TRBD1 NA TRBV18 TGTGCCAGCTCTCCAAGGGACAGGGAGACTGAAGCTTTCTTT CASSPRDRETEAFF
TRBJ2-2 NA NA TRBV11-2 TGTGCCAGCAACAGAGGGGCTAGACTGAACACCGGGGAGCTGTTTTTT CASNRGARLNTGELFF
TRBJ1-1 NA NA TRBV10-3 TGTGCCATCAGTGAGTCGAGCATCGGCACTGAAGCTTTCTTT CAISESSIGTEAFF
TRBJ2-7 NA few TRBV21-1 TGTGCCAGCAGCATAGGTTACTACGAGCAGTACTTC CASSIGYYEQYF
TRBJ1-5 NA NA TRBV7-2 TGTGCCAGCAGCAGGGACCGAGATCAGCCCCAGCATTTT CASSRDRDQPQHF
TRBJ2-3 NA few TRBV7-9 TGTGCCAGCAGCCCTCAGGGGGGTACGCAGTATTTT CASSPQGGTQYF
TRBJ2-7 NA few TRBV7-9 TGTGCCAGCAGCTTAGAAGGGGAAACCGACGAGCAGTACTTC CASSLEGETDEQYF
TRBJ2-2 NA NA TRBV9 TGTGCCAGCAGCGCGTCTTCGGGACCCGGGGGGGAGCTGTTTTTT CASSASSGPGGELFF
TRBJ2-3 TRBD1 NA TRBV5-1 TGCGCCAGCCGACAGGGGGTGACAGATACGCAGTATTTT CASRQGVTDTQYF
TRBJ1-2 NA few TRBV6-1 TGTGCCAGCAGTGAAATGAGCTATGGCTACACCTTC CASSEMSYGYTF
TRBJ2-7 TRBD1 NA TRBV27 TGTGCCAGCAGTTTATCGATGCGACAGGGTTACGAGCAGTACTTC CASSLSMRQGYEQYF
TRBJ1-2 NA NA TRBV5-6 TGTGCCAGCAGCTCGGAACAGGACTATGGCTACACCTTC CASSSEQDYGYTF
TRBJ2-1 NA few TRBV27 TGTGCCAGCGCTCCCTTGACAGCCATCTACAATGAGCAGTTCTTC CASAPLTAIYNEQFF
TRBJ2-1 NA NA TRBV5-1 TGCGCCAGCAGCTTGGGCAGGGGCTACAATGAGCAGTTCTTC CASSLGRGYNEQFF
TRBJ2-3 NA NA TRBV15 TGTGCCACCAGTTACGGGCAGGGGCTCACAGATACGCAGTATTTT CATSYGQGLTDTQYF
TRBJ2-1 TRBD2 few TRBV2 TGTGCCGGCACCGGGGAGGGGTATGAGCAGTTCTTC CAGTGEGYEQFF
TRBJ2-1 NA NA TRBV5-4 TGTGCCTCCCACTTGAGCGATGAGCAGTTCTTC CASHLSDEQFF
TRBJ2-1 TRBD2 NA TRBV5-1 TGCGCCAGCAGCCCGGGGGGCAATGAGCAGTTCTTC CASSPGGNEQFF